This passage covers 4 T cell receptor beta chains from one sample sequenced in a study of tissue T cells after allogeneic stem cell transplantation. Assay used: immunoSEQ multiplex PCR; TCRdb lists only in-frame clones, some missing. The sample yields about 48,000 clones, around 70% seen once. The specimen sequenced was sorted cells pooled from one or two spleens. The receptor set was obtained from a pool of C57BL/6 mice in good health.

The table lists this clone with a count of one. Gene names refer to mouse genes. The read ends 1 residue before the CDR3 terminus; that terminus is restored from the germline J gene. This chain connects TRBV13-2 to TRBJ1-4, with 9 nucleotides matching TRBD1. Trimming took 5 bases from V and 3 from J; bases not matched to a gene: 2. Germline CDR1 and CDR2: NNHNN and SYGAGS (reference sequence). This CDR3 has 14 residues. CDR3 sequence reads: CASGRTGANERLFF. The part of the CDR3 DNA that was read is TGTGCCAGCGGGCGGACAGGGGCCAACGAAAGATTATTT.

This clone turned up a few times. Gene names refer to mouse genes. With the read ending 1 residue before the CDR3 end, the germline J gene is used to fill in that end. V gene TRBV20 combines with J gene TRBJ1-4; D is unresolved. Germline CDR1 reads GFQATS; CDR2 reads STVNSAI. The CDR3 is 14 residues long. Deletions cut 0 bases from V and 0 bases from J, with 5 bases between. The CDR3 bases that were read are TGTGGTGCTAGGGATGAGTTTTCCAACGAAAGATTATTT. Protein sequence: CGARDEFSNERLF. The whole CDR3 is CGARDEFSNERLFF. Drawing the rest from reference TRBV20 and TRBJ1-4, the complete variable domain is GALVYQYPRRTICKSGTSMRMECQAVGFQATSVAWYRQSPQKTFELIALSTVNSAIKYEQNFTQEKFPISHPNLSFSSMTVLNAYLEDRGLYLCGARDEFSNERLFFGHGTKLSVL.

For this clone: Germline and genes here are mouse. From the germline J gene comes the end of the CDR3, since the read stops 1 residue before it. The chain uses TRBV19 and TRBJ2-4; a possible D gene is TRBD2 (5 bases). Trimming removed 4 bases from V and 2 bases from J, with 11 bases in between. Per germline, CDR1 FNHDT and CDR2 SITEND (reference sequence). The CDR3 length is 14 residues. The sequenced part of the CDR3 DNA is TGTGCCAGCAGTTTAAATGGGGTTCAAAACACCTTGTAC. This codes for CASSLNGVQNTLY. The full CDR3 sequence reads CASSLNGVQNTLYF.

In the case of this clone: Any gene name here is a mouse gene name. The CDR3 sequence is CASSMDRGSYNSPLYF. The CDR3 DNA, read in part, is TGTGCCAGCAGTATGGACAGGGGGTCCTATAATTCGCCCCTCTAC. The chain employs TRBV19 and TRBJ1-6; 10 nucleotides agree with TRBD1. The missing CDR3 end, 1 residue past where the read stops, is filled in from the germline J gene. TRBJ1-6 carries the ORF label, with uncertain function. This CDR3 comprises 16 residues. The V gene end was trimmed by 2 bases and the J gene end by 1 base; junction bases not matched to a gene: 0. Germline assignment: CDR1 FNHDT and CDR2 SITEND (reference sequence).